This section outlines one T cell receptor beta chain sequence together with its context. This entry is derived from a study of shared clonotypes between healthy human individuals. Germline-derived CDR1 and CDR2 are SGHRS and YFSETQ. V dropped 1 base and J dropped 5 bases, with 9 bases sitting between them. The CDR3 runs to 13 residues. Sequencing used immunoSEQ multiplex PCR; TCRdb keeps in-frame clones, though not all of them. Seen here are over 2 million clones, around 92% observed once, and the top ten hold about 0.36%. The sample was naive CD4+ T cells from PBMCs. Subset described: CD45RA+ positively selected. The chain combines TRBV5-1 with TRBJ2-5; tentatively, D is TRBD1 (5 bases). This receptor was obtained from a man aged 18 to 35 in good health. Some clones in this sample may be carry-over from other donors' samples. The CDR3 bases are TGCGCCAGCAGCTTGCGGACAAGGGAGACCCAGTACTTC. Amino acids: CASSLRTRETQYF.